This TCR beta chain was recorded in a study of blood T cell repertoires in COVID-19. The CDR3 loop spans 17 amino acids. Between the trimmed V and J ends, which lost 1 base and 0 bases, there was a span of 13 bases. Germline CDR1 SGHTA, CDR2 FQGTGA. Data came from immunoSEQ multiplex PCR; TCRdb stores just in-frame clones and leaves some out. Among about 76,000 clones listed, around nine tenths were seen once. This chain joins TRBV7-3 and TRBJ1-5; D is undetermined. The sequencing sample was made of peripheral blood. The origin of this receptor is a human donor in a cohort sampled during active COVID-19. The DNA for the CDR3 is TGTGCCAGCAGCTTAAAAGGAGGGTGGAATAGCAATCAGCCCCAGCATTTT. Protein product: CASSLKGGWNSNQPQHF.